This record concerns one T cell receptor beta chain sequence. The target antigen is unknown. This CDR3 has 10 residues. CDR1 is DFQATT and CDR2 is SNEGSKA in the germline V gene (reference sequence). This sample is drawn from a study of graft-versus-host responses after intestinal transplantation. Study at large: Those transplanted obtained multivisceral, liver-intestinal, or isolated intestinal grafts. The whole recipient group had anti-thymocyte globulin induction followed by tacrolimus and steroids for roughly three years.

Findings of the study overall: High graft-versus-host to host-versus-graft T cell clonal ratios marked allografts of patients with graft-donor macrochimerism. Early post-transplant HvG declines showed an association with peak circulating GvH clone levels.

Using immunoSEQ multiplex PCR, the repertoire was profiled, and TCRdb retains in-frame clones only, with some absent. This sample has 90,000 to 150,000 clones, with 90% to 95% found just once. The chain links TRBV20-1 to TRBJ2-5, with D perhaps being TRBD1 or TRBD2 (5 bases each). The closer fit of TRBJ2-7 to the DNA end suggests the J call may be wrong. The sequenced sample was unstimulated CD4+ T cells sorted from spleen or lymph node cells, obtained before intestinal transplant. The sequence derives from a human donor who received an intestinal transplant. The CDR3 spells CSAEGNEQYF. In DNA form, the CDR3 reads TGCAGTGCTGAGGGGAACGAGCAGTACTTC.